These T cell receptor beta chains were read from a single sample in a study of cytomegalovirus exposure and HLA in healthy donors. Sequencing was performed with immunoSEQ multiplex PCR; in TCRdb, only in-frame clones are kept and a portion is missing. The sample has about 210,000 clones, about 85% seen once. Input material: PBMCs. These receptor sequences come from a woman aged 45-59 years in good health and CMV-seropositive. CDR3s include the opening cysteine and the closing phenylalanine or tryptophan. The D gene is left open where the match is weak. Clone size is stated in some rows and not others, as once, few, many or a class when expanded.

15	TRBV5-8	NA	TRBJ2-1	NA	TGTGCCAGCAGCTTGGGGCAGGGTAGCTACAATGAGCAGTTCTTC	CASSLGQGSYNEQFF
16	TRBV6-6	NA	TRBJ1-1	NA	TGTGCCAGCAGTTACAGGGCTCGGGGAACTGGCACTGAAGCTTTCTTT	CASSYRARGTGTEAFF
15	TRBV30	NA	TRBJ1-5	TRBD1	TGTGCCTGGAGTTGGACAGGGGATAGCAATCAGCCCCAGCATTTT	CAWSWTGDSNQPQHF
10	TRBV28	few	TRBJ1-1	NA	TGTGCCAGCAGTAACAGTGAAGCTTTCTTT	CASSNSEAFF
16	TRBV5-1	NA	TRBJ2-3	NA	TGCGCCAGCAGCCCGCAGGGGGGCAGAGTAACAGATACGCAGTATTTT	CASSPQGGRVTDTQYF
14	TRBV6-6	NA	TRBJ1-5	NA	TGTGCCAGCAGTTACTCGAGAGGCAATCAGCCCCAGCATTTT	CASSYSRGNQPQHF
16	TRBV6-6	NA	TRBJ1-1	TRBD1	TGTGCCAGCAGACCCTCTCCGGGACAGGTGAACACTGAAGCTTTCTTT	CASRPSPGQVNTEAFF
18	TRBV5-1	NA	TRBJ2-3	TRBD1	TGCGCCAGCAGCTTGGGATGGCTGGACAGGGCCCCACTAGATACGCAGTATTTT	CASSLGWLDRAPLDTQYF
13	TRBV5-6	NA	TRBJ1-2	NA	TGTGCCAGCAGCCCCGGACAGAACTATGGCTACACCTTC	CASSPGQNYGYTF
13	TRBV19	NA	TRBJ1-5	TRBD1	TGTGCCAGTGGCCGGGACAGTAATCAGCCCCAGCATTTT	CASGRDSNQPQHF
14	TRBV25-1	NA	TRBJ1-1	NA	TGTGCCAGCAGTGAGGGGGAGGGACCTCTTGAAGCTTTCTTT	CASSEGEGPLEAFF
12	TRBV7-9	once	TRBJ1-1	TRBD1	TGTTCCAGCAGCCTGACAGGGACTGAAGCTTTCTTT	CSSSLTGTEAFF
14	TRBV7-9	NA	TRBJ2-2	NA	TGTGCCAGCAGCTCGAGTCCCCCCACCGGGGAGCTGTTTTTT	CASSSSPPTGELFF
14	TRBV6-1	NA	TRBJ1-5	NA	TGTGCCAGCAGTGTCCAGACAGACAAGCAGCCCCAGCATTTT	CASSVQTDKQPQHF
15	TRBV5-1	NA	TRBJ2-7	TRBD2	TGCGCCAGCAGCTCGTCAGCGGGGGGGACCTACGAGCAGTACTTC	CASSSSAGGTYEQYF
14	TRBV15	NA	TRBJ1-1	TRBD1	TGTGCCACCAGCAGCGGGACAGTGAACACTGAAGCTTTCTTT	CATSSGTVNTEAFF
12	TRBV13	NA	TRBJ1-2	TRBD1	TGTGCCAGCAGCCCGGGACAGTATGGCTACACCTTC	CASSPGQYGYTF
12	TRBV10-3	NA	TRBJ2-1	NA	TGTGCCATCAGTGTCGGGGGCAATGAGCAGTTCTTC	CAISVGGNEQFF
16	TRBV7-2	NA	TRBJ2-4	NA	TGTGCCAGCAGCTTAACACAGACCGAATACAAAAACATTCAGTACTTC	CASSLTQTEYKNIQYF
17	TRBV7-8	NA	TRBJ1-6	TRBD1	TGTGCCAGCAGCTTAGTGTCGGGACAGGCTGGTAATTCACCCCTCCACTTT	CASSLVSGQAGNSPLHF
13	TRBV2	NA	TRBJ2-7	NA	TGTGCCAGCACCAGCTCTACGGGATACGAGCAGTACTTC	CASTSSTGYEQYF
15	TRBV5-1	few	TRBJ1-1	NA	TGCGCCAGCAGCCCATTCGGCGGGCTGAACACTGAAGCTTTCTTT	CASSPFGGLNTEAFF
13	TRBV19	NA	TRBJ1-1	NA	TGTGCCAGTAGCCCCTCGAGTTTTAAAGAAGCTTTCTTT	CASSPSSFKEAFF
14	TRBV11-2	NA	TRBJ2-5	TRBD2	TGTGCCAGCAGCTTACAGCGGGGGATCGAGACCCAGTACTTC	CASSLQRGIETQYF
15	TRBV2	NA	TRBJ2-7	TRBD2	TGTGCCAGCAGTGTCGGGACTAGCGGGGCCTACGAGCAGTACTTC	CASSVGTSGAYEQYF
19	TRBV10-3	NA	TRBJ2-3	TRBD2	TGTGCCATCAGTGAGTCAGGCCTAAGGCGGGCTAGCGGGGAATATACGCAGTATTTT	CAISESGLRRASGEYTQYF
14	TRBV7-2	NA	TRBJ2-7	TRBD2	TGTGCCAGCAGCTTAATAGCGGGGGCGAGGGAGCAGTACTTC	CASSLIAGAREQYF
14	TRBV28	NA	TRBJ1-5	NA	TGTGCCAGCCATGGTTTACATAGCAATCAGCCCCAGCATTTT	CASHGLHSNQPQHF
14	TRBV19	once	TRBJ1-1	NA	TGTGCCAGTAGTATAAATGGCTTAAACACTGAAGCTTTCTTT	CASSINGLNTEAFF
16	TRBV30	NA	TRBJ1-6	TRBD1	TGTGCCTGGAGTACCTCCAGGATGGACAGGGGTTCACCCCTCCACTTT	CAWSTSRMDRGSPLHF
14	TRBV28	NA	TRBJ1-1	TRBD1	TGTGCCAGCAGTTTAGACAGGGGGAACACTGAAGCTTTCTTT	CASSLDRGNTEAFF
13	TRBV7-9	once	TRBJ1-2	NA	TGTGCCAGCAGCTTAGGGGGGGTTGCTGGCTACACCTTC	CASSLGGVAGYTF
13	TRBV10-3	NA	TRBJ1-1	TRBD1	TGTGCCATCATGGGGACAGGCGCCACTGAAGCTTTCTTT	CAIMGTGATEAFF
17	TRBV15	NA	TRBJ2-7	NA	TGTGCCACCAGCTCCATCTTCGGGGAAGGGTCCTCCTACGAGCAGTACTTC	CATSSIFGEGSSYEQYF
15	TRBV29-1	NA	TRBJ2-7	TRBD2	TGCAGCGTCCTTAAACTAGCGGGGTTGTGGTACGAGCAGTACTTC	CSVLKLAGLWYEQYF
14	TRBV6-6	few	TRBJ1-2	NA	TGTGCCATCAGTGAGTCCGGAGCAGCACGGGGCTACACCTTC	CAISESGAARGYTF
16	TRBV7-2	NA	TRBJ2-3	TRBD2	TGTGCCAGCAGCCTAGCGGGGGGGCCCGGCACAGATACGCAGTATTTT	CASSLAGGPGTDTQYF
15	TRBV9	once	TRBJ2-1	TRBD2	TGTGCCAGCAGTGTCCGGACTAGCGGGTACAATGAGCAGTTCTTC	CASSVRTSGYNEQFF
15	TRBV18	NA	TRBJ1-4	TRBD1	TGTGCCAGCTCACCGCCGACAGGGGGTAATGAAAAACTGTTTTTT	CASSPPTGGNEKLFF
18	TRBV12-2	NA	TRBJ2-4	NA	TGTGCAAGTCGCTTAGGGGACAGAGAGATGGCAGCCAAAAACATTCAGTACTTC	CASRLGDREMAAKNIQYF
13	TRBV7-9	NA	TRBJ1-3	NA	TGTGCCAGCAGCTTAGCTCAGGGCGGTTCCATATATTTT	CASSLAQGGSIYF
15	TRBV30	NA	TRBJ2-3	TRBD2	TGTGCCTGGAGTCGCGCGGGGGGGCAGGGAGATACGCAGTATTTT	CAWSRAGGQGDTQYF
12	TRBV6-6	once	TRBJ1-2	NA	TGTGCCAGCAGTCCGACAGGCGAGGGCTACACCTTC	CASSPTGEGYTF
17	TRBV19	NA	TRBJ1-1	TRBD1	TGTGCCAGTAGGATCCTCGGACAGGGGGCACCGAACACTGAAGCTTTCTTT	CASRILGQGAPNTEAFF
15	TRBV19	NA	TRBJ1-5	TRBD1	TGTGCCAGTAGTATAGTAGCAGGGGGTCGTCAGCCCCAGCATTTT	CASSIVAGGRQPQHF
18	TRBV5-4	NA	TRBJ1-6	NA	TGTGCCAGCAGCTTGGAAATCCTCATGAGCTCCTATAATTCACCCCTCCACTTT	CASSLEILMSSYNSPLHF
17	TRBV6-4	NA	TRBJ1-2	TRBD1	TGTGCCAGCTGGGGGGCCCAAGGGGACAGCCGAAACTATGGCTACACCTTC	CASWGAQGDSRNYGYTF
15	TRBV11-2	NA	TRBJ2-1	NA	TGTGCCAGCAGCTTAGGCGGGGGCCGTCTCAATGAGCAGTTCTTC	CASSLGGGRLNEQFF
15	TRBV15	NA	TRBJ2-3	NA	TGTGCCACCAGCACCCGGGTGCTTAGCACAGATACGCAGTATTTT	CATSTRVLSTDTQYF